These 9 T cell receptor beta chains share one sample of origin, sequenced in a study of sequential checkpoint blockade in melanoma. The treatment denotes: randomized to nivolumab then ipilimumab (arm A) or the reverse (arm B). Here immunoSEQ multiplex PCR was the method, and the copy in TCRdb shows in-frame clones only, minus some. This sample has about 21,000 clones, with roughly 80% found just once. Sequencing used CD8+ T cells sorted from blood (inferred from file names), obtained from a patient given nivolumab and ipilimumab in sequence. These receptors were taken from a human donor with melanoma.

The chain couples TRBV13 to TRBJ1-3, with D perhaps TRBD1 (6 bases). The length of the CDR3 is 15 residues. V gave up 5 bases and J gave up 2 bases, with 13 bases separating them. Germline V gives CDR1 PRHDT, CDR2 FYEKMQ (reference sequence). CDR3 in amino acids: CASSGQSRAGNTIYF. The CDR3 DNA sequence: TGTGCCAGCAGCGGACAGTCCCGGGCTGGAAACACCATATATTTT. The variable domain in full, with the rest retrieved from reference TRBV13 and TRBJ1-3, is AAGVIQSPRHLIKEKRETATLKCYPIPRHDTVYWYQQGPGQDPQFLISFYEKMQSDKGSIPDRFSAQQFSDYHSELNMSSLELGDSALYFCASSGQSRAGNTIYFGEGSWLTVV.

The CDR3: CAISELGTGEDEQYF. The CDR3 DNA reads as TGTGCCATCAGTGAGCTAGGGACAGGGGAAGACGAGCAGTACTTC. The gene calls are TRBV10-3 and TRBJ2-5, with 10 bases fitting TRBD1. The J call may be wrong; the DNA end is better matched by TRBJ2-7. Germline lookup yields CDR1 ENHRY and CDR2 SYGVKD. This CDR3 spans 15 amino acids.

The V gene is TRBV7-9, the J gene TRBJ1-5, with D perhaps matching TRBD1 (6 bases). V was clipped by 1 base and J by 6 bases, with 13 bases between them. This CDR3 comprises 15 residues. Germline lookup yields CDR1 SEHNR and CDR2 FQNEAQ (reference sequence). The CDR3 loop reads CASSLGTEWGQPQHF. As DNA, the CDR3 is TGTGCCAGCAGCTTAGGGACAGAGTGGGGTCAGCCCCAGCATTTT.

V and J are TRBV6-1 and TRBJ1-5; TRBD1 agrees at 9 bases. V gave up 9 bases and J gave up 3 bases; unmatched junction bases: 6. The germline V gene has CDR1 MNHNS and CDR2 SASEGT. The CDR3 sequence is 14 residues long. CDR3 nucleotides: TGTGCCAGTACCGGGACAGGGAACAATCAGCCCCAGCATTTT. Amino acid sequence: CASTGTGNNQPQHF.

The chain uses TRBV6-5 and TRBJ1-4; D is unclear. Trimming removed 7 bases from V and 7 bases from J, with 13 bases in between. Germline assignment: CDR1 MNHEY and CDR2 SVGAGI. The CDR3 is 13 residues long. The DNA for the CDR3 is TGTGCCAGCACCAATCTAGGAGGTGAAAAACTGTTTTTT. Protein sequence: CASTNLGGEKLFF.

Points on this clone: This sample includes further DNA sequences coding for the same CDR3. This chain connects TRBV6-5 to TRBJ1-2; no clear D. Trimming shortened V by 4 bases and J by 3 bases, and 6 bases separated the two germline ends. The germline V gene encodes CDR1 MNHEY and CDR2 SVGAGI. The CDR3 extends over 12 amino acids. In nucleotides, the CDR3 is TGTGCCAGCAGTTCATCGGACTATGGCTACACCTTC. It yields the protein CASSSSDYGYTF.

V gene TRBV6-5 combines with J gene TRBJ2-7; D gene uncertain. There are 14 residues in the CDR3. V lost 0 bases and J lost 0, with 6 bases in between. Germline V gives CDR1 MNHEY, CDR2 SVGAGI. As DNA, the CDR3 is TGTGCCAGCAGTTACTCTAGCAGCTCCTACGAGCAGTACTTC. Translating gives CASSYSSSSYEQYF.

The rearrangement links TRBV21-1 to TRBJ2-4; the D call in the table, TRBD2, was not verified against the DNA. TRBV21-1 is reported as a pseudogene. The CDR3 runs 17 residues. The CDR3 sequence is CASSRFLATQRKNIQYF. The CDR3 DNA sequence: TGTGCCAGCAGTCGATTTTTAGCTACACAAAGAAAAAACATTCAGTACTTC.

The chain is built from TRBV4-1 and TRBJ2-7, with D unclear. This CDR3 is 14 amino acids long. Germline V gene data show CDR1 as MGHRA and CDR2 as YSYEKL. V lost 0 bases to trimming and J lost 2 bases, with 8 bases between them. CDR3 region: CASSQEASPYEQYF. The CDR3 DNA follows: TGCGCCAGCAGCCAAGAAGCGAGTCCCTACGAGCAGTACTTC.